Below, 11 T cell receptor beta chains from the same sample are listed, as sequenced in a study of long-term antiretroviral therapy in people with HIV. The run of the v3.0 immunoSEQ assay was at survey level. This table comes from immunoSEQ multiplex PCR, and its TCRdb copy is limited to in-frame clones, with some not included. The sample holds over 35,000 clones, approximately 80% seen once. The source was unsorted PBMCs, collected 3.4 years after starting antiretroviral therapy. The source of these receptors is a man in his thirties or forties with HIV.

The chain carries TRBV7-9 and TRBJ1-2, with D perhaps matching TRBD1 (6 bases). The CDR3 is 15 residues long. The germline gives CDR1 SEHNR, CDR2 FQNEAQ (reference sequence). V gave up 3 bases and J gave up 1 base, with 12 bases separating them. The CDR3 sequence: CASSFEKGVNYGYTF. CDR3 in DNA: TGTGCCAGCAGCTTCGAAAAGGGGGTTAACTATGGCTACACCTTC.

V usage is TRBV6-1 and J usage is TRBJ2-5, with a tentative D call TRBD2 (5 bases). The CDR3 extends over 14 amino acids. The V gene's germline CDR1 is MNHNS and CDR2 SASEGT. The V and J ends lost 0 bases and 4 bases respectively, with 9 bases between them. CDR3 in amino acids: CASSEAGAPETQYF. DNA for the CDR3: TGTGCCAGCAGTGAAGCGGGAGCCCCAGAGACCCAGTACTTC.

The chain is built from TRBV4-1 and TRBJ2-7; D may be TRBD1 or TRBD2 (6 bases each). The germline gives CDR1 MGHRA, CDR2 YSYEKL. CDR3 length: 14 amino acids. V was trimmed by 4 bases and J by 1 base, leaving 11 bases between them. The CDR3 spells CASSRGGTSYEQYF. The DNA of the CDR3 is TGCGCCAGCAGCCGGGGCGGGACATCCTACGAGCAGTACTTC.

The CDR3 nucleotides read TGTGCCAGCTCACCAGCGGTTGTGAACACTGAAGCTTTCTTT. Amino acid sequence: CASSPAVVNTEAFF. This chain joins TRBV18 and TRBJ1-1, with D unresolved. This CDR3 is 14 amino acids long. Germline V gives CDR1 KGHSH, CDR2 LQKENI. The germline V and J ends were trimmed by 2 bases and 0 bases, with 7 bases remaining between them.

For the CDR3, the DNA is TGCAGCGCCACAATACGGGACAACGCCTACGAGCAGTACTTC. It specifies CSATIRDNAYEQYF. The chain links TRBV29-1 to TRBJ2-7, with D possibly TRBD1 on 6 matching bases. This CDR3 spans 14 amino acids. V was trimmed by 7 bases and J by 2 bases, leaving 18 bases between them. The V gene's germline CDR1 is SQVTM and CDR2 ANQGSEA.

This chain joins TRBV7-9 and TRBJ2-7, with D unclear. The CDR3 length is 13 residues. Looked up from germline, CDR1 is SEHNR and CDR2 is FQNEAQ (reference sequence). Deletions cut 3 bases from V and 2 bases from J, with 8 bases between. CDR3 loop: CASSFVGTYEQYF. As DNA, the CDR3 is TGTGCCAGCAGCTTCGTCGGTACCTACGAGCAGTACTTC.

This chain connects TRBV15 to TRBJ2-6, with a tentative D call TRBD1 (6 bases). The CDR3 is made up of 17 amino acids. V lost 4 bases and J 4 bases, leaving 17 bases between the germline ends. Germline V gene data show CDR1 as LNHNV and CDR2 as YYDKDF (reference sequence). CDR3 sequence (DNA): TGTGCCACCAGCACAACCCAGCAGGGGTCCGGGGCCAACGTCCTGACTTTC. Its protein is CATSTTQQGSGANVLTF.

V usage is TRBV20-1 and J usage is TRBJ1-4; D gene unclear. The CDR3 sequence is 11 residues long. CDR1 DFQATT and CDR2 SNEGSKA come from the germline V gene (reference sequence). Trimming took off 6 bases at V and 6 bases at J, with 8 bases between the two ends. CDR3 DNA sequence: TGCAGTGCCCTGCCCGATGAAAAACTGTTTTTT. Amino acid sequence: CSALPDEKLFF.

The chain couples TRBV5-6 to TRBJ2-1; 7 nucleotides match TRBD1. Germline V gene sequence: CDR1 SGHDT, CDR2 YYEEEE. The CDR3 contains 15 residues. Trimming cost V 2 bases and J 0 bases; bases outside gene matches: 2. CDR3 bases: TGTGCCAGCAGCTTAACAGGGGACTCCTACAATGAGCAGTTCTTC. It codes for CASSLTGDSYNEQFF.

This clone was detected once. This chain links TRBV29-1 with TRBJ1-1; TRBD1 matches at 8 bases. Germline V gene data show CDR1 as SQVTM and CDR2 as ANQGSEA. Losses at the gene ends were 2 bases for V and 4 bases for J; bases not matched to a gene: 9. The CDR3 is 15 amino acids. The CDR3 DNA sequence: TGCAGCGTTGAAATACCAGGGGGCCGAGTCACTGAAGCTTTCTTT. Protein sequence: CSVEIPGGRVTEAFF.

This clone was seen a handful of times. This rearrangement joins TRBV7-9 to TRBJ1-3; D is unresolved. Germline assignment: CDR1 SEHNR and CDR2 FQNEAQ (reference sequence). V dropped 5 bases and J dropped 9 bases, with 11 bases sitting between them. The CDR3 totals 12 residues. The chain's CDR3 is CASSPFGSTIYF. CDR3 bases: TGTGCCAGCAGCCCCTTCGGTTCCACCATATATTTT.